This T cell receptor (beta chain) was sequenced during a study of metastatic and nonmetastatic thyroid tumors. In the study overall: Malignant thyroid and benign thyroid patients provided blood and tumor or nodule tissue whose repertoires were compared.

The CDR3 length equals 11 residues, ends included. Germline V gives CDR1 SQVTM, CDR2 ANQGSEA. Study-level points and caveats: In blood and tumor, TCR beta diversity was reportedly significantly higher in malignant thyroid tumors than in benign nodules.

With MiXCR, TCRdb reprocessed the PCR reads. This sample has about 39,000 clones, with about 15% found just once. Thyroid surgery had not been preceded by any treatment in any patient. With regard to this clone: Antigen specificity is unknown. No conserved phenylalanine or tryptophan ends this CDR3, so it is likely a read error. It is unclear where the CDR3 begins or ends on the DNA, so no DNA is shown, and the CDR3 is as TCRdb lists it.

J is TRBJ1-6 and V is TRBV29-1; the table's D call TRBD1 went unverified against the DNA. What was sequenced was blood. The sequence was collected from a female donor with papillary thyroid cancer or a benign thyroid nodule (not recorded which). Some clones in this sample may be carry-over from other donors' samples. The CDR3 spells CSVLTGVNLLL.